This T cell receptor (beta chain) was sequenced during a study of OX40 agonist ivuxolimab in advanced cancers. About the research overall: Dose-escalation subjects each had hepatocellular carcinoma, melanoma, renal cell or head and neck cancer. Males comprised around 78% of the group, whose mean age was approximately 60 years (range about 23 to 80). Three patients, one with hepatocellular carcinoma and two with cutaneous melanoma, achieved partial responses.

Drawing of blood for sampling happened at baseline, at cycle 4 day 1, and at cycle 7 day 1. Profiling relied on immunoSEQ multiplex PCR, and the TCRdb table lists in-frame clones only, not all of them. In the table there are about 130,000 clones, 80% to 95% of which are singletons. The clonotype comes from an adult with an advanced solid tumor such as melanoma, head and neck, liver or kidney cancer. This specimen was CD4+ or CD8+ T cells sorted from blood, taken in a trial of the OX40 agonist ivuxolimab.

The CDR3 loop reads CASSLLSTGTGELFF. CDR3 in DNA: TGTGCCAGCAGTTTATTGTCGACAGGGACCGGGGAGCTGTTTTTT. The gene calls are TRBV27 and TRBJ2-2; TRBD1 matches at 7 bases. This CDR3 has 15 amino acids. The V and J ends lost 1 base and 5 bases, in that order; junction bases with no gene match: 4. Germline CDR1 and CDR2: MNHEY and SMNVEV (reference sequence).